This passage covers 20 T cell receptor beta chains from one sample sequenced in a study of blood T cells in healthy people across ages. For the second PCR, which ran for about 6 to 12 cycles, a sample-barcoded 5' primer and a J-beta primer mix were used. TCRdb re-analysed the 5' RACE reads in MiXCR, keeping a single row per CDR3 protein. The data contain 750,000 or so distinct CDR3 sequences, 25% of them singletons. Another study also made use of these data, one on T cells of mothers and their children.

Sequences were obtained from blood. These receptors all come from a boy under 18 in good health.

The J gene is TRBJ2-5, the V gene TRBV29-1, with TRBD2 matching 10 bases. The length of the CDR3 is 19 residues. Per the germline V gene, CDR1 is SQVTM and CDR2 is ANQGSEA. Trimming cost V 0 bases and J 0 bases; bases outside gene matches: 13. Here the CDR3 reads CSVEDRAGGSQVYQETQYF. The CDR3 region has the DNA TGCAGCGTTGAAGATCGAGCGGGGGGGAGCCAAGTATACCAAGAGACCCAGTACTTC.

Concerning this clonotype itself: One end of the junction varies from germline; a read error may be responsible. The gene calls are TRBV3-1 and TRBJ2-7; TRBD2 agrees at 9 bases. This CDR3 has 14 amino acids. Looked up from germline, CDR1 is LGHDT and CDR2 is YNNKEL (reference sequence). CDR3 region: CASSQGVTSGIMDF. The CDR3 nucleotides read TGTGCCAGCAGCCAAGGAGTGACTAGCGGAATCATGGACTTC.

The chain employs TRBV20-1 and TRBJ2-2; TRBD2 matches 10 bases. Losses at the gene ends were 1 base for V and 0 bases for J; bases not matched to a gene: 5. Germline lookup yields CDR1 DFQATT and CDR2 SNEGSKA (reference sequence). This CDR3 is 17 amino acids long. CDR3 region: CSARVLAGVANTGELFF. DNA of the CDR3: TGCAGTGCTAGAGTCCTAGCGGGGGTTGCGAACACCGGGGAGCTGTTTTTT.

This clonotype has a count of ten or more. This chain uses TRBV11-2 with TRBJ2-1, with D unclear. CDR1 is SGHAT and CDR2 is FQNNGV in the germline V gene. This CDR3 has 13 residues. The germline V and J ends were trimmed by 1 base and 7 bases, with 8 bases remaining between them. The chain's CDR3 is CASSLAGGNEQFF. The CDR3 DNA reads as TGTGCCAGCAGCTTAGCGGGTGGGAATGAGCAGTTCTTC.

For the CDR3, the DNA is TGCGCCAGCAGCTTGACACAGGGGGGACGTGAAAAACTGTTTTTT. Protein product: CASSLTQGGREKLFF. The chain carries TRBV5-1 and TRBJ1-4; 8 bases fit TRBD1. Germline assignment: CDR1 SGHRS and CDR2 YFSETQ. Trimming at V came to 1 base and at J to 7 bases, leaving 6 bases not matched to a gene. The CDR3 length is 15 residues.

This sequence joins TRBV18 and TRBJ2-6; either TRBD1 or TRBD2 may fit D (5 bases each). Germline V gene data show CDR1 as KGHSH and CDR2 as LQKENI. There are 15 residues in the CDR3. The V gene lost 1 base and the J gene lost 2 bases, with 6 bases spanning the gap. CDR3 bases: TGTGCCAGCTCACCACGGGGGACTGGGGCCAACGTCCTGACTTTC. It codes for CASSPRGTGANVLTF. Combining the CDR3 with reference TRBV18 and TRBJ2-6 gives the whole variable domain NAGVMQNPRHLVRRRGQEARLRCSPMKGHSHVYWYRQLPEEGLKFMVYLQKENIIDESGMPKERFSAEFPKEGPSILRIQQVVRGDSAAYFCASSPRGTGANVLTFGAGSRLTVL.

This clonotype was observed a few times. The chain employs TRBV29-1 and TRBJ2-5, with D possibly being TRBD1 or TRBD2 (5 bases each). The V end lost 3 bases, the J end lost 4 bases, and 15 bases lay between the germline ends. This CDR3 comprises 14 residues. Germline-derived CDR1 and CDR2 are SQVTM and ANQGSEA. The CDR3 spells CSVDLRGDGETQYF. The DNA of the CDR3 is TGCAGCGTTGATCTAAGAGGGGACGGAGAGACCCAGTACTTC.

J is TRBJ2-5 and V is TRBV14; D is tentatively TRBD1 or TRBD2 (5 bases each). The J call may be faulty, since TRBJ2-7 better matches the DNA end. Germline CDR1 and CDR2: SGHDN and FVKESK. CDR3 length equals 14 residues. CDR3 in DNA: TGTGCCAGCAGCCATCCGGGGCTAGTTAGCGAGCAGTACTTC. Protein sequence: CASSHPGLVSEQYF.

V usage is TRBV29-1 and J usage is TRBJ2-1; D is perhaps TRBD1 (5 bases). The last part of the DNA fits TRBJ2-7 better; the J call may be wrong. Germline V gene data show CDR1 as SQVTM and CDR2 as ANQGSEA. The CDR3 covers 11 residues. The CDR3 nucleotides read TGCAGCGTTTTGGACAAAGGCGAGCAGTACTTC. The encoded protein is CSVLDKGEQYF.

This chain connects TRBV4-1 to TRBJ1-6, with D uncertain. Per germline, CDR1 MGHRA and CDR2 YSYEKL. This CDR3 contains 15 residues. V was trimmed by 3 bases and J by 0 bases, leaving 6 bases between them. The CDR3 nucleotides are TGCGCCAGCAGCCATGGGAGCTCCTATAATTCACCCCTCCACTTT. Its translation is CASSHGSSYNSPLHF.

The chain links TRBV27 to TRBJ2-5, with 14 bases identical to TRBD2. V was pared by 5 bases and J by 0 bases, with 5 bases of the junction left unmatched. The CDR3 runs to 17 residues. Germline CDR1 is MNHEY and CDR2 is SMNVEV (reference sequence). CDR3 coding DNA: TGTGCCAGCAGTACAGGACTAGCGGGGGGTAACCAAGAGACCCAGTACTTC. Translating gives CASSTGLAGGNQETQYF.

The V and J genes are TRBV28 and TRBJ1-5; D is possibly TRBD1 (5 bases). From germline, CDR1 is MDHEN and CDR2 SYDVKM. The CDR3 extends over 15 amino acids. V lost 3 bases to trimming and J lost 3 bases, with 12 bases between them. Here the CDR3 DNA reads TGTGCCAGCAGTTTCCGGGGGGTGACCAATCAGCCCCAGCATTTT. Its translation: CASSFRGVTNQPQHF.

Note on this clonotype: A junction boundary mismatches the germline segment, possibly from a read error. The rearrangement uses TRBV29-1 and TRBJ2-5; no clear D gene. Germline V gene sequence: CDR1 SQVTM, CDR2 ANQGSEA. The length of the CDR3 is 13 residues. CDR3 nucleotide sequence: TGCAGCGTTGGAAGGACGGGCTCCTACGAGCAGTGCTTC. This gives the protein CSVGRTGSYEQCF.

This clonotype was observed a handful of times. The chain links TRBV11-2 to TRBJ2-1; D not certain. V lost 0 bases, J lost 1 base, and 16 bases lay in between. Germline loops: CDR1 SGHAT, CDR2 FQNNGV. This CDR3 is 18 amino acids long. CDR3 region: CASSLDWYLTGSYNEQFF. The CDR3 DNA is TGTGCCAGCAGCTTAGATTGGTATTTGACGGGTTCCTACAATGAGCAGTTCTTC.

This sequence joins TRBV27 and TRBJ2-7; TRBD2 matches 10 bases. The assigned J gene may be wrong: the sequence end matches TRBJ2-1 better. CDR3 length equals 15 residues. CDR1 and CDR2 from the germline V gene are MNHEY and SMNVEV (reference sequence). CDR3 in DNA: TGTGCCAGCAGTTTATTTCCTAGCGGGAGCGATGAGCAGTTCTTC. This sequence encodes CASSLFPSGSDEQFF.

This clonotype was observed a few times. The chain is built from TRBV7-9 and TRBJ2-5; D perhaps matches TRBD1 (5 bases). Trimming shortened V by 7 bases and J by 2 bases, and 11 bases separated the two germline ends. In germline, CDR1 is SEHNR, CDR2 FQNEAQ (reference sequence). The CDR3 is 13 amino acids. The CDR3, as DNA: TGTGCCAGCAAAGAAGGGGATCAAGAGACCCAGTACTTC. Amino acids: CASKEGDQETQYF.

This chain links TRBV7-2 with TRBJ2-7; D is ambiguous. The CDR3 runs to 14 residues. CDR1 SGHTA and CDR2 FQGNSA come from the germline V gene. Trimming shortened V by 0 bases and J by 2 bases, and 8 bases separated the two germline ends. The CDR3 region has the DNA TGTGCCAGCAGCTTAGCCCGGTCCACCTACGAGCAGTACTTC. Residues: CASSLARSTYEQYF.

This rearrangement joins TRBV6-5 to TRBJ2-5; D may be TRBD2 (5 bases). Trimming took 8 bases from V and 2 from J, leaving 15 bases between them. Germline CDR1 MNHEY, CDR2 SVGAGI. The CDR3 totals 14 residues. CDR3 in DNA: TGTGCCAGCGGCTGGGGTACGGGGCAAGAGACCCAGTACTTC. Translation: CASGWGTGQETQYF.

The chain recombines TRBV19 with TRBJ2-7; D is perhaps TRBD2 (5 bases). Germline-derived CDR1 and CDR2 are LNHDA and SQIVND (reference sequence). Deletions cut 10 bases from V and 0 bases from J, with 13 bases between. This CDR3 contains 13 residues. CDR3 sequence reads: CATGDLSSYEQYF. The CDR3 coding sequence is TGTGCCACCGGGGATCTAAGCTCCTACGAGCAGTACTTC.

This CDR3 is CASSQDQGTGYGYTF. DNA for the CDR3: TGCGCCAGCAGCCAAGATCAAGGGACGGGCTATGGCTACACCTTC. This chain joins TRBV4-1 and TRBJ1-2; tentatively, D is TRBD1 (5 bases). The CDR3 is 15 amino acids. CDR1 and CDR2 (germline): MGHRA, YSYEKL. Deletions cut 0 bases from V and 4 bases from J, with 12 bases between.